The rows below give T cell receptor beta chains drawn from one sample of a study of CD8 T cells in ankylosing spondylitis. TCRdb reprocessed the 5' RACE reads with MiXCR, giving one entry per CDR3 protein. The repertoire includes a few hundred thousand distinct CDR3 sequences, around 20% of them detected once, and about 12% sits in the top ten. Sequenced input: blood, either unsorted or a sorted T cell fraction (not recorded which). The receptors shown here come from a male donor with ankylosing spondylitis or in good health (not recorded which). Each CDR3 is given with its conserved first and last residue. D genes are given only for firm matches. Clone sizes are given selectively: once, few, many, or a class where the clone is expanded.

CDR3 protein: CATIGGARNEQFF
CDR3 DNA: TGTGCCACCATAGGGGGCGCGCGAAATGAGCAGTTCTTC
clone size: -
D gene: TRBD1
V gene: TRBV24-1
J gene: TRBJ2-1

CDR3 protein: CASSQRDRDDVMNTEAFF
CDR3 DNA: TGCGCCAGCAGCCAAAGAGACAGGGACGACGTCATGAACACTGAAGCTTTCTTT
clone size: few
D gene: TRBD1
V gene: TRBV4-1
J gene: TRBJ1-1

CDR3 protein: CASSRGDITEAFF
CDR3 DNA: TGTGCCAGCAGCCGAGGGGACATCACAGAAGCTTTCTTT
clone size: few
D gene: -
V gene: TRBV7-7
J gene: TRBJ1-1

CDR3 protein: CASTGQLSYEQYF
CDR3 DNA: TGTGCCAGCACCGGACAGCTCTCCTACGAGCAGTACTTC
clone size: -
D gene: -
V gene: TRBV4-2
J gene: TRBJ2-7

CDR3 protein: CASSSGQGAPTPSGANVLTF
CDR3 DNA: TGCGCCAGCAGCTCGGGACAGGGGGCCCCAACCCCCTCTGGGGCCAACGTCCTGACTTTC
clone size: -
D gene: TRBD1
V gene: TRBV7-6
J gene: TRBJ2-6

CDR3 protein: CASSPGTGQEQYF
CDR3 DNA: TGTGCCAGCAGCCCCGGGACCGGCCAAGAGCAGTACTTC
clone size: many
D gene: -
V gene: TRBV12-3/TRBV12-4
J gene: TRBJ2-7

CDR3 protein: CASSNGLVTGASEQYF
CDR3 DNA: TGTGCCAGCAGTAACGGTTTGGTTACAGGGGCATCCGAGCAGTACTTC
clone size: many
D gene: TRBD1
V gene: TRBV12-3/TRBV12-4
J gene: TRBJ2-7

CDR3 protein: CASSTENTEAFF
CDR3 DNA: TGTGCCAGCTCAACAGAGAACACTGAAGCTTTCTTT
clone size: few
D gene: -
V gene: TRBV9
J gene: TRBJ1-1

CDR3 protein: CATSSTRDRGGASSYNEQFF
CDR3 DNA: TGTGCCACCAGCAGTACCCGGGACAGGGGGGGAGCGAGCTCCTACAATGAGCAGTTCTTC
clone size: few
D gene: TRBD1
V gene: TRBV15
J gene: TRBJ2-1

CDR3 protein: CASSAVNTDTQYF
CDR3 DNA: TGTGCCAGCAGTGCCGTCAACACAGATACGCAGTATTTT
clone size: -
D gene: -
V gene: TRBV2
J gene: TRBJ2-3

CDR3 protein: CASSQDSGLGTGELFF
CDR3 DNA: TGCGCCAGCAGCCAAGATTCGGGCCTTGGCACCGGGGAGCTGTTTTTT
clone size: -
D gene: -
V gene: TRBV4-1
J gene: TRBJ2-2